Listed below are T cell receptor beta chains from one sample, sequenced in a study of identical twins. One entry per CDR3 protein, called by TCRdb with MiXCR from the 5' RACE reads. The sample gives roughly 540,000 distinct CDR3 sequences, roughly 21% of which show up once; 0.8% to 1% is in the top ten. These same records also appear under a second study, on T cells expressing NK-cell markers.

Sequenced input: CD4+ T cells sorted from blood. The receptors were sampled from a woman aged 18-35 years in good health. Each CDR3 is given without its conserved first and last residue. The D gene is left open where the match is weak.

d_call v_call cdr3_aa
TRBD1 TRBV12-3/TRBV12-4 ASIRGTGTGEAEQY
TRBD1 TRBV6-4 ASMLRDRVLSSYNSPLH
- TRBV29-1 SAWSGDGYT
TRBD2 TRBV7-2 ASSLRASGSIGELF
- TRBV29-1 SVEDELKRPGTEAF
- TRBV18 ASSPRGLSNQPQH
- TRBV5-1 ASSLEAGQNTEAF
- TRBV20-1 SANIPSRSYNEQF
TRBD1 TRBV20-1 SATNPEGTGGGLGNQPQH
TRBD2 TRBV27 ASSYSGGAAMEQY
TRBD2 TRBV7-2 ASSILGSGIPDTQY
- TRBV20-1 SASLGASAGELF
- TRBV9 ASSVRWDGSNYGYT
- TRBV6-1 ASILRPGISNQPQH
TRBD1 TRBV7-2 ASSLVLWQGDTYEQY
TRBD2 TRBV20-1 SAGSGTSGSVGQY
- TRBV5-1 ASSPPTDTQY
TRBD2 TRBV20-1 SARVRGSEQF
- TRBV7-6 ASSLSFGSPLH
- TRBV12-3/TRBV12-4 ASSLAQRRGTGELF
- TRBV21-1 ASSKAGGYEQY
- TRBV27 ASRRSHEQF
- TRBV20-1 SARDQARGPRSEQY
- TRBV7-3 ASSLTRQYTQY
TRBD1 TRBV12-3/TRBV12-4 ACSRRTGGITSTDTQY
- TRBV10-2 ASSMAQSGANVLT
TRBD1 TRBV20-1 SAASPGTGNYGYT
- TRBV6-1 ASETGSSGANVLT
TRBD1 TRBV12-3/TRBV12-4 ASSPNLQGWTEAF
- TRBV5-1 ASSLAGQGNQPQH
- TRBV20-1 SAKLTFSYNEQF
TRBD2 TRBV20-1 SPSGDRYEQY
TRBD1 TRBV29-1 SATPGQGAEAF
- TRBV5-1 ASSLEGPNSPLH
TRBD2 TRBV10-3 AITESGEETQY
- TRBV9 ASSAQQGLWAEAF
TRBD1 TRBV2 ASRDSLAGQY
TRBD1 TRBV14 ASSQERAQGVSSYNEQF
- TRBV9 ASSVGRVAEQF
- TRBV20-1 SATVSSTDTQY
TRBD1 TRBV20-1 SRGQGVGKPQH
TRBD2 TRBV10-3 AISVLRRSGGGADTQY
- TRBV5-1 ASSVWGNNSPLH
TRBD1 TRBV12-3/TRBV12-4 ASTLQGDTGELF
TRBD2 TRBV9 ASSSRSGRPDTQY
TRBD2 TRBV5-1 ASSPGTSGEETQY
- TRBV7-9 ASSPLGGDTQY
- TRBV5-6 ASSLTAGSNYGYT
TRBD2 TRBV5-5 ASSGIAGGRGTDTQY
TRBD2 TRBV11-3 ASSYGLADNNEQF
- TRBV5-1 ASSFQPGASYNEQF
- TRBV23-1 AMGDRTDTQY
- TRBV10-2 ASSEKGQSYNSPLH
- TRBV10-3 AITPSGYEQY
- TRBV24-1 ATSDSGQGRYNEQF
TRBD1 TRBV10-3 AISDQDRGAYEQY
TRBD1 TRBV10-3 AISRDRPNTGELF
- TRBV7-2 ASSRSRDGYNEQF
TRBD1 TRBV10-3 ATPQGTYNEQF
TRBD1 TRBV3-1 ASSRGTGTEAF